This T cell receptor beta chain was captured in a study of prognosis after radiotherapy for stage I lung cancer (dated by TCRdb to 2020 to 2022). Concerning the study at large: Around 18 stage I NSCLC patients were enrolled in Nanjing, China, between early 2018 and 2019. There were roughly 15 patients with newly diagnosed primary stage I lung tumors and five patients with oligometastatic NSCLC after surgical resection of the primary tumor. All patients were considered medically inoperable, owing to comorbidities in around eleven and refusal of surgery in about seven. The cohort included about a dozen men and about six women, with a median age of approximately 74 years and a range of about 53 to 95 years. On tumor histology, roughly 11 patients had adenocarcinoma and several had squamous cell carcinoma. SBRT was delivered in 3 to 5 fractions with a biologically effective dose of at least 100 Gy, and image-guided IMRT or VMAT was used for delivery. In every patient, SBRT was given without any concurrent therapy. Four of the 19 patients developed distant metastases after SBRT, at a median of about 7 months; the other 15 showed no significant progression. The study profiled peripheral blood TCR beta repertoires from stage I NSCLC patients before and after stereotactic body radiotherapy and related them to distant failure. The study took one blood sample before SBRT and one after SBRT from each of approximately 19 patients and sequenced all 40 or so samples.

What the study reported, not specific to this receptor: The study was limited by its small cohort and short follow-up, and the findings require independent validation. TRBV and TRBJ usage frequencies reportedly varied with metastasis status, involving two V genes at baseline and several V and two J genes after SBRT. After SBRT, the number of unique TCR clones decreased (median roughly 10,000 before versus 6,500 to 7,500 after; Wilcoxon paired P=0.011). Post-SBRT Shannon entropy and its change from baseline were lower in patients who developed distant metastases; baseline Shannon entropy was not associated with metastases. No adjustment for multiple comparisons was applied to any of the reported P values. Whether the expanded TCR clones were tumor-specific was not determined.

In the case of this clonotype: Its specific antigen is unknown. The record has no base qualities; no much larger clone is one base away.

All patients had node-negative disease on CT and PET/CT, and none had a history of other malignancies or had previously received chemotherapy or radiotherapy. At each of two time points, about 6.1 milliliters of peripheral venous blood were collected into EDTA tubes. Ficoll-Paque Plus density-gradient centrifugation was used to isolate PBMCs. Right after collection, samples were kept at -80 degrees C until analysis. Two rounds of multiplex PCR were used to amplify the TCR beta CDR3 region from genomic DNA. The first PCR round used primers specific to each TRBV and TRBJ gene, and the primer sequences were filed in Chinese patent CN105087789A. Universal primers were used in the second PCR round. The Roche High Pure PCR Template Preparation Kit was used to extract genomic DNA from the frozen PBMCs. Paired-end sequencing with 151 bp reads was performed on the libraries using an Illumina HiSeq 3000. In the authors' own workflow: Raw reads lacking the multiplex PCR primer sequences were removed with CutAdapt. PEAR was used to merge high-quality paired reads into contigs. By aligning each contig to reference sequences, MiXCR assigned the TRB V, D and J gene segments to that contig. To remove sequencing errors, CDR3 sequences were clustered according to base quality and sequence similarity. Shannon entropy normalized by the natural log of productive TCR sequence number was used as the measure of diversity. To get clonality, Shannon entropy was divided by the natural log of the number of unique clonotypes, and that result was subtracted from one. The Youden index of ROC curves was used to select progression-free survival cut-offs for repertoire metrics, and analyses were performed in R 3.5.3. TCRdb trimmed the raw reads at Q25, called clones with MiXCR and kept productive beta chains. Identical CDR3 protein sequences are pooled into one entry, listed with their most common genes and DNA. The V and J calls follow TCRdb's processing rather than the paper's. A total of around 20,000 distinct CDR3 sequences appear in this sample, about 40% of them only once. The ten largest make up about 39% of the sample.

The sample consisted of PBMCs, taken before or after stereotactic body radiation therapy (not recorded which). The source of this sequence is a donor over 45 with non-small cell lung cancer.

The CDR3 has the sequence CATSAAGTGETYEQYF. The DNA sequence reads TGTGCCACCAGTGCCGCCGGTACAGGGGAGACCTACGAGCAGTACTTC. The chain uses TRBV24-1 and TRBJ2-7, with 7 junctional bases fitting TRBD1. CDR1 and CDR2 are read off the germline V gene as KGHDR and SFDVKD. From its cysteine to its phenylalanine, the CDR3 spans 16 amino acids. Only the CDR3 region is kept as DNA, spanning 48 bases read in frame from base 1. Trimming accounts for 5 bases at V and 2 bases at J, while the number of junction bases matched to no gene is 11.